Presented here are 26 T cell receptor beta chains from one specimen sequenced in a study of early T cells in non-severe SARS-CoV-2 infection. TCRdb independently ran MiXCR on the 5' RACE reads; one entry per CDR3 protein. The sample lists tens of thousands of distinct CDR3 sequences; 3.5% to 5.5% were seen once. The sequenced material came from whole blood. The receptors shown here come from an adult who was a healthcare worker with PCR-confirmed SARS-CoV-2 infection or an uninfected control (not recorded which).

Many counts were recorded for this clonotype. The CDR3 region is CASSHSNQPQHF. In nucleotides, the CDR3 is TGTGCCAGCAGCCATTCGAATCAGCCCCAGCATTTT. The chain uses TRBV7-9 and TRBJ1-5, with no clear D. There are 12 residues in the CDR3. The germline CDR1 and CDR2 sequences are SEHNR and FQNEAQ (reference sequence). The germline V and J ends were trimmed by 5 bases and 4 bases, with 6 bases remaining between them.

The chain employs TRBV12-3 or TRBV12-4 and TRBJ1-1; 8 bases agree with TRBD1. Germline trimming cut 6 bases from V and 2 bases from J; bases unmatched to any gene: 5. The CDR3 consists of 14 residues. CDR3 sequence: CASRRDRSNTEAFF. The CDR3 DNA follows: TGTGCCAGCAGGAGGGACAGGTCTAACACTGAAGCTTTCTTT.

The chain is built from TRBV20-1 and TRBJ1-2, with TRBD1 matching 9 bases. The trim removed 3 bases at V and 8 bases at J, leaving 7 bases unmatched. The CDR3 loop spans 13 amino acids. The germline CDR1 and CDR2 sequences are DFQATT and SNEGSKA (reference sequence). CDR3 protein: CSARGTGPGGYTF. The CDR3 nucleotides read TGCAGTGCTAGGGGGACAGGGCCGGGCGGCTACACCTTC.

In its sample, this clonotype was seen many times. This rearrangement joins TRBV2 to TRBJ2-3, with 7 bases fitting TRBD2. The V gene's germline CDR1 is SNHLY and CDR2 FYNNEI. The CDR3 runs to 15 residues. V shed 3 bases, J shed 4 bases, and the junction held 7 bases outside the gene matches. The CDR3 DNA follows: TGTGCCAGCAGTGAGGGCGGGAGAGGCCCAGATACGCAGTATTTT. Its protein product is CASSEGGRGPDTQYF.

This clonotype occurred many times. The CDR3: CASSHRQVSGVTGELFF. CDR3 sequence (DNA): TGTGCCAGTAGCCATCGTCAGGTATCGGGGGTCACCGGGGAGCTGTTTTTT. The genes are TRBV19 and TRBJ2-2; maybe TRBD2 (6 bases). The CDR3 is 17 amino acids. The V gene's germline CDR1 is LNHDA and CDR2 SQIVND (reference sequence). V dropped 6 bases and J dropped 4 bases, with 21 bases sitting between them.

J is TRBJ1-1 and V is TRBV5-1; no reliable D call. The CDR3 runs to 13 residues. Germline CDR1 SGHRS, CDR2 YFSETQ. V gave up 4 bases and J gave up 0 bases, with 7 bases separating them. CDR3 nucleotide sequence: TGCGCCAGCAGCCCGTTCTTGAACACTGAAGCTTTCTTT. It codes for CASSPFLNTEAFF.

In its sample, this clonotype was seen a few times. The V gene is TRBV12-3 or TRBV12-4, the J gene TRBJ1-4; D gene ambiguous. The V end was cut by 2 bases, the J end by 14 bases, with 12 bases between. This CDR3 contains 12 residues. The DNA of the CDR3 is TGTGCCAGCAGTTTACGTGGAGTAGTTCTGTTTTTT. Translation: CASSLRGVVLFF.

This clonotype was seen more than once but under ten times. The V and J genes are TRBV20-1 and TRBJ1-4; tentatively, D is TRBD1 (6 bases). Germline-derived CDR1 and CDR2 are DFQATT and SNEGSKA (reference sequence). This CDR3 has 11 residues. Trimming left V 6 bases short and J 8 bases short, with 10 bases between. The DNA of the CDR3 is TGCAGTGCCCCCGGACAGGAAAAACTGTTTTTT. Translated: CSAPGQEKLFF.

In this sample, this clonotype turned up many times. The chain has TRBV29-1 and TRBJ2-1, with unresolved D. Looked up from germline, CDR1 is SQVTM and CDR2 is ANQGSEA. Trimming removed 5 bases from V and 5 bases from J, with 13 bases in between. CDR3 length: 13 amino acids. CDR3 sequence: CSVFSPDHNEQFF. Here the CDR3 DNA reads TGCAGCGTTTTTTCGCCGGATCACAATGAGCAGTTCTTC.

This clonotype was picked up a small number of times. This chain connects TRBV28 to TRBJ2-7, with D uncertain. The germline V gene has CDR1 MDHEN and CDR2 SYDVKM. Trimming left V 1 base short and J 4 bases short, with 8 bases between. The length of the CDR3 is 13 residues. The CDR3 DNA follows: TGTGCCAGCAGTTTATCGGCTCCATACGAGCAGTACTTC. This sequence encodes CASSLSAPYEQYF.

This clonotype was seen repeatedly, ten times or more. The J gene is TRBJ2-1, the V gene TRBV6-2 or TRBV6-3, with 13 bases identical to TRBD2. The CDR3 contains 16 residues. Trimming removed 5 bases from V and 7 bases from J; junction bases left unmatched: 8. Looked up from germline, CDR1 is MNHEY and CDR2 is SVGEGT. The CDR3 spells CASSTFTSGRENEQFF. The CDR3 DNA follows: TGTGCCAGCAGTACGTTCACTAGCGGGAGGGAGAATGAGCAGTTCTTC.

This clonotype was recorded at least ten times. The rearrangement links TRBV20-1 to TRBJ1-2; D is uncertain. From germline, CDR1 is DFQATT and CDR2 SNEGSKA (reference sequence). The V end was cut by 3 bases, the J end by 4 bases, with 9 bases between. The CDR3 loop spans 12 amino acids. CDR3 nucleotides: TGCAGTGCTAGCCCGAACTTCTATGGCTACACCTTC. As protein: CSASPNFYGYTF.

The table lists this clonotype with many counts. The genes are TRBV19 and TRBJ1-1; no firm D call. Germline CDR1 is LNHDA and CDR2 is SQIVND (reference sequence). The V gene lost 3 bases and the J gene lost 12 bases, with 20 bases spanning the gap. The length of the CDR3 is 14 residues. As DNA, the CDR3 is TGTGCCAGTAGTATGGGGTGGCGCCTGGATGGGTCTTTCTTT. Translating gives CASSMGWRLDGSFF.

This clonotype was counted at least ten times. The rearrangement joins TRBV7-9 to TRBJ1-5; D call uncertain. This CDR3 contains 15 residues. Germline V CDR1 and CDR2: SEHNR, FQNEAQ (reference sequence). V lost 2 bases to trimming and J lost 0 bases, with 8 bases between them. The CDR3 DNA is TGTGCCAGCAGCTTAAACGGCAATAGCAATCAGCCCCAGCATTTT. Residues: CASSLNGNSNQPQHF.

The sample holds a few counts of this clonotype. For the CDR3, the DNA is TGTGCCAGCAGTGGGAGACTAGCGGCCCGCCTCCAAGAGACCCAGTACTTC. Translating gives CASSGRLAARLQETQYF. This chain connects TRBV6-1 to TRBJ2-5, with 9 positions matching TRBD2. The length of the CDR3 is 17 residues. The germline V gene has CDR1 MNHNS and CDR2 SASEGT. V was pared by 4 bases and J by 1 base, with 10 bases of the junction left unmatched.

The table lists this clonotype with many counts. The J gene is TRBJ2-3, the V gene TRBV29-1; TRBD2 is a possible D gene (6 bases). V dropped 7 bases and J dropped 8 bases, with 13 bases sitting between them. Looked up from germline, CDR1 is SQVTM and CDR2 is ANQGSEA. The CDR3 spans 11 residues. CDR3 DNA sequence: TGCAGCGCATCCTTTAGCGGTACGCAGTATTTT. This gives the protein CSASFSGTQYF.

This clonotype has a count of ten or more. The CDR3 reads CASSLGTGIHEQYF. The CDR3, as DNA: TGTGCCAGCAGCTTAGGGACAGGGATACACGAGCAGTACTTC. The rearrangement uses TRBV7-9 and TRBJ2-7, with TRBD1 matching over 8 bases. The CDR3 sequence is 14 residues long. J gave up 5 bases and V 1 base, and 4 bases lay outside the gene matches. CDR1 and CDR2 (germline): SEHNR, FQNEAQ (reference sequence). Drawing the rest from reference TRBV7-9 and TRBJ2-7, the complete variable domain is DTGVSQNPRHKITKRGQNVTFRCDPISEHNRLYWYRQTLGQGPEFLTYFQNEAQLEKSRLLSDRFSAERPKGSFSTLEIQRTEQGDSAMYLCASSLGTGIHEQYFGPGTRLTVT.

This clonotype has ten or more counts. This sequence joins TRBV29-1 and TRBJ2-2; maybe TRBD1 (7 bases). Trimming took 5 bases from V and 5 from J, leaving 15 bases between them. Germline-derived CDR1 and CDR2 are SQVTM and ANQGSEA. This CDR3 is 14 amino acids long. CDR3 sequence reads: CSVRVEGATGELFF. The CDR3 DNA sequence: TGCAGCGTTAGGGTGGAGGGGGCAACCGGGGAGCTGTTTTTT.

This clonotype was detected many times. The chain links TRBV2 to TRBJ2-1; D not certain. Trimming took 4 bases from V and 4 from J, leaving 8 bases between them. Germline V lookup: CDR1 SNHLY, CDR2 FYNNEI. CDR3 length equals 13 residues. CDR3 DNA: TGTGCCAGCAGTGTAGGGCGATACAATGAGCAGTTCTTC. Protein sequence: CASSVGRYNEQFF.

This clonotype was counted between two and nine times. The gene calls are TRBV19 and TRBJ1-4; D gene ambiguous. Germline CDR1 LNHDA, CDR2 SQIVND (reference sequence). Trimming removed 6 bases from V and 4 bases from J, with 12 bases in between. This CDR3 region has 14 residues. Here the CDR3 reads CASSATRLNEKLFF. CDR3 nucleotides: TGTGCCAGTAGCGCGACAAGGCTTAATGAAAAACTGTTTTTT.

This clonotype was seen ten or more times. The chain recombines TRBV27 with TRBJ1-4; D might be TRBD1 (5 bases). Germline V gene sequence: CDR1 MNHEY, CDR2 SMNVEV (reference sequence). The V end was cut by 5 bases, the J end by 8 bases, with 12 bases between. CDR3 length: 13 amino acids. The CDR3 sequence is CASSLGPWEKLFF. The CDR3 DNA reads as TGTGCCAGCAGTCTGGGACCTTGGGAAAAACTGTTTTTT.

This rearrangement joins TRBV12-3 or TRBV12-4 to TRBJ1-5, with D possibly matching TRBD1 (5 bases). Trimming shortened V by 10 bases and J by 1 base, and 14 bases separated the two germline ends. The CDR3 spans 14 residues. The CDR3 reads CANSQGRSNQPQHF. CDR3 DNA: TGTGCCAACAGCCAGGGACGGAGCAATCAGCCCCAGCATTTT.

This clonotype was counted a few times. The genes are TRBV7-2 and TRBJ2-2; the D is unclear. The CDR3 is 14 amino acids. V was pared by 0 bases and J by 4 bases, with 6 bases between. Germline V gene data show CDR1 as SGHTA and CDR2 as FQGNSA. DNA for the CDR3: TGTGCCAGCAGCTTAGCACAGCTCACCGGGGAGCTGTTTTTT. This gives the protein CASSLAQLTGELFF.

This clonotype appeared many times. The genes are TRBV9 and TRBJ1-4, with TRBD1 matching 12 bases. Unmatched junction bases numbered 9, after V lost 4 bases and J lost 2 bases. Germline CDR1 reads SGDLS; CDR2 reads YYNGEE. The CDR3 has 18 residues. The CDR3 region has the DNA TGTGCCAGCAGCCCTCTCTCCGGGACAGGGGGCACTAATGAAAAACTGTTTTTT. Translating gives CASSPLSGTGGTNEKLFF. Filled out from reference TRBV9 and TRBJ1-4, the complete variable domain reads DSGVTQTPKHLITATGQRVTLRCSPRSGDLSVYWYQQSLDQGLQFLIQYYNGEERAKGNILERFSAQQFPDLHSELNLSSLELGDSALYFCASSPLSGTGGTNEKLFFGSGTQLSVL.

The table lists this clonotype with a few counts. The chain links TRBV6-2 or TRBV6-3 to TRBJ1-2; D is undetermined. The V and J ends lost 6 bases and 5 bases respectively, with 13 bases between them. Germline V gives CDR1 MNHEY, CDR2 SVGEGT. The CDR3 consists of 13 residues. The CDR3 nucleotides read TGTGCCAGCAGCCATTCGGAGAGATATGGCTACACCTTC. This gives the protein CASSHSERYGYTF.

The genes are TRBV7-6 and TRBJ2-2; 16 bases match TRBD2. The CDR3 is 16 amino acids. The germline V gene has CDR1 SGHVS and CDR2 FNYEAQ. With 6 bases clipped from V and 4 bases from J, the junction kept 2 bases outside the gene matches. For the CDR3, the DNA is TGTGCCAGCAGGGGACTAGCGGGAGGGGGCACCGGGGAGCTGTTTTTT. It codes for CASRGLAGGGTGELFF.